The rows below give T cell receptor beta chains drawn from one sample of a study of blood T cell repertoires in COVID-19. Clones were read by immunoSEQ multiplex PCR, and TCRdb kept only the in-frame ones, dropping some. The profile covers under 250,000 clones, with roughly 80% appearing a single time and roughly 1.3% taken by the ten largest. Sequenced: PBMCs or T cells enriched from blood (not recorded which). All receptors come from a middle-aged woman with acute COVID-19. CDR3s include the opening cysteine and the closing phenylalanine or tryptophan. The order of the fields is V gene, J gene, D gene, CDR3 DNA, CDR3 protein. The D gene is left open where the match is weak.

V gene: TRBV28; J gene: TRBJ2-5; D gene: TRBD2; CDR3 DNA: TGTGCCAGCACCGGGGGGGGCGGGAGTGGGCAAGAGACCCAGTACTTC; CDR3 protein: CASTGGGGSGQETQYF
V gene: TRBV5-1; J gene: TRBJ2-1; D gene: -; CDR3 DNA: TGCGCCAGCAGAAGGGGGAGGGGTAATGAGCAGTTCTTC; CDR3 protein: CASRRGRGNEQFF
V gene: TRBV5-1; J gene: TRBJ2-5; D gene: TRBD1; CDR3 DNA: TGCGCCAGCAGCTCCGACAGGGAAGAGACCCAGTACTTC; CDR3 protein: CASSSDREETQYF
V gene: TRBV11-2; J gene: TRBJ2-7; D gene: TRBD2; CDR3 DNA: TGTGCCAGCAGCTGGGTGAGCGGGGAGACTTACGAGCAGTACTTC; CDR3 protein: CASSWVSGETYEQYF
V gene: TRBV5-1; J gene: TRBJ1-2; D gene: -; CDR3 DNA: TGCGCCAGCAGCTTGGCCGGTGGGAGCGGCTATGGCTACACCTTC; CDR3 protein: CASSLAGGSGYGYTF
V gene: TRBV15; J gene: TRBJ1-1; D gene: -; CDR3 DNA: TGTGCCACCAATATAGGGGTGAACACTGAAGCTTTCTTT; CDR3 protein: CATNIGVNTEAFF
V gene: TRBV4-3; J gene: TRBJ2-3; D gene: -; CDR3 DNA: TGCGCCAGCAGCCAAAATCAGCAGGCCATAGATACGCAGTATTTT; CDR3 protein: CASSQNQQAIDTQYF
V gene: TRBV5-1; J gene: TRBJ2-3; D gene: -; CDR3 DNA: TGCGCCAGCAGTTTGGACGGGACTGCCGGGGGAGATACGCAGTATTTT; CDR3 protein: CASSLDGTAGGDTQYF
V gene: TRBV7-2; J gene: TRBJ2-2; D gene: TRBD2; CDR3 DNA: TGTGCCAGCAGCTTATGGACTAGCGGGAGAACCCCCGGGGAGCTGTTTTTT; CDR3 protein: CASSLWTSGRTPGELFF
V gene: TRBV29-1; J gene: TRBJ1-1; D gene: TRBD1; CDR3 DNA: TGCAGCGTTGAAGAGAGAGGACAGGCCACTGAAGCTTTCTTT; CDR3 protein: CSVEERGQATEAFF
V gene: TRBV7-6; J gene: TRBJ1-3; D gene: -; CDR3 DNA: TGTGCCAGCAGCCTCGCAGGGCTCTCTGGAAACACCATATATTTT; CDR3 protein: CASSLAGLSGNTIYF
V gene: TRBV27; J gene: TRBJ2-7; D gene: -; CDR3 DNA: TGTGCCAGCAGTTTTTCAGGGGTTGGGGAGCAGTACTTC; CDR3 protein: CASSFSGVGEQYF
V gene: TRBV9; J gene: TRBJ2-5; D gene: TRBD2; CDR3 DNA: TGTGCCAGCAGCCCCGGGGGGGCGTCGTTGCAGACCCAGTACTTC; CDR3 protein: CASSPGGASLQTQYF
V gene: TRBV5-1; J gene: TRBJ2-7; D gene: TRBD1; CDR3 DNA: TGCGCCAGCAAGACAGGGACAGGGGACCTCTACGAGCAGTACTTC; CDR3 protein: CASKTGTGDLYEQYF
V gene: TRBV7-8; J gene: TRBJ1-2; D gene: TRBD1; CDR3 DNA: TGTGCCAGCAGCCAAAGCCGGGACAGGGGGATTAGCGGCGGCTACACCTTC; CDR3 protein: CASSQSRDRGISGGYTF
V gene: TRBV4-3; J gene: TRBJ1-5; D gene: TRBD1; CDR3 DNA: TGCGCCAGCAGCTGGGACAGGGACCAGCCCCAGCATTTT; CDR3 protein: CASSWDRDQPQHF
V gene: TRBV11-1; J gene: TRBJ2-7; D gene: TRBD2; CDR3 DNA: TGTGCCAGCGCTACCGGGACTAGCGGGTATGAGCAGTACTTC; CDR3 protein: CASATGTSGYEQYF
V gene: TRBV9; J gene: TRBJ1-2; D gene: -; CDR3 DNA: TGTGCCAGCAGCGTAGGGACATCGGCTTATGGCTACACCTTC; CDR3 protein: CASSVGTSAYGYTF